The following is a T cell receptor beta chain sequence with its context. This specimen comes from a study of T cells in Graves' hyperthyroidism and ophthalmopathy. The length of the CDR3 is 15 residues. V lost 2 bases and J 0 bases, leaving 8 bases between the germline ends. Germline V CDR1 and CDR2: KGHSH, LQKENI. Amplification of TCR beta CDR3 regions used RNA as the template. The HTBI set primed first-round TCR CDR3 RT-PCR. One entry per CDR3 protein, called by TCRdb with MiXCR from the multiplex PCR reads. The sample lists fewer than 350,000 distinct CDR3 sequences, roughly a fifth occurring once. Sample: blood. The TCR comes from a woman aged 45-60 years with Graves' hyperthyroidism. The gene calls are TRBV18 and TRBJ2-4, with TRBD1 as a possible D gene (5 bases). The DNA for the CDR3 is TGTGCCAGCTCACCAGAAGGGGTAGCCAAAAACATTCAGTACTTC. Translation gives CASSPEGVAKNIQYF.